Sequencing of this T cell receptor beta chain was carried out in a study of T cell responses to AZD1222 COVID-19 vaccine. The study's findings and limits: White British ancestry dominated among donors, who included more females, and clonal diversity was possibly underestimated. Epitopes outside B.1.351 and B.1.1.7 mutated regions reportedly drew nearly half of spike TCRs. Only 5 or 6 AZD1222 recipients were seropositive at baseline.

Germline CDR1 is PRHDT and CDR2 is FYEKMQ (reference sequence). The CDR3 contains 13 residues. With V trimmed by 5 bases and J by 8 bases, 5 bases remained unmatched. Clones were read by immunoSEQ multiplex PCR, and TCRdb kept only the in-frame ones, dropping some. The repertoire consists of 200,000 to 250,000 clones, with 90% to 95% occurring once and the leading ten covering approximately 1%. As to this clone: Its antigen is not identified.

The sample here was peripheral blood, taken on day 0 of MenACWY control vaccination. This sequence was found in an adult in good health. V is TRBV13 and J is TRBJ1-2; 10 bases agree with TRBD1. The CDR3 sequence: CASSPDRGLGYTF. The CDR3 region has the DNA TGTGCCAGCAGCCCTGACAGGGGGCTCGGCTACACCTTC.